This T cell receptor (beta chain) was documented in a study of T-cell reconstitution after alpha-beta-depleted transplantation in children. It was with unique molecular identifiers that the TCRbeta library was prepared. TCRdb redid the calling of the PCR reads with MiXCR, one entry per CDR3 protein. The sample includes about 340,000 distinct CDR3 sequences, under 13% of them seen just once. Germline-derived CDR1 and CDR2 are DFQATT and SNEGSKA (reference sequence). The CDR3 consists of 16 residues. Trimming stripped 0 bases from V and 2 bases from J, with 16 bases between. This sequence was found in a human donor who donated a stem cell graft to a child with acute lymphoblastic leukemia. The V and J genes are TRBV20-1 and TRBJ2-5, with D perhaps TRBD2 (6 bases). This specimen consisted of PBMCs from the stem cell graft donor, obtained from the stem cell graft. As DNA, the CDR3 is TGCAGTGCTAGAGAACCAACTCGACTAGGACAAGAGACCCAGTACTTC. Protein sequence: CSAREPTRLGQETQYF.